This entry is about one T cell receptor (beta chain). What it binds is unknown. This sample was taken from a study of T cells in localized non-small cell lung cancer. Produced via immunoSEQ multiplex PCR; TCRdb's table is partial and in-frame only. The sample lists a few thousand clones; around 22% were seen once. Trimming at V came to 1 base and at J to 3 bases, leaving 4 bases not matched to a gene. This CDR3 contains 17 residues. CDR1 and CDR2 (germline): MGHRA, YSYEKL. Broader study findings: Sequencing, confined to only one tumor region, leaves heterogeneity possible. In uninvolved adjacent lung, T cell clonality reached its highest value, exceeding tumor.

This sequence was found in a man aged 35-75 years with stage II squamous cell lung carcinoma. This specimen consisted of lung tumor tissue, obtained before any cancer treatment. The chain links TRBV4-1 to TRBJ2-3; 13 nucleotides match TRBD2. For the CDR3, the DNA is TGCGCCAGCAGCCAAGCCGGACTAGCGGGAGTGACAGATACGCAGTATTTT. Translating gives CASSQAGLAGVTDTQYF.